This entry is about one T cell receptor (beta chain). This entry is derived from a study of blood T cell repertoires in COVID-19. The wider study: T cells, B-cell-depleted T cells, or PBMCs supplied cDNA or gDNA.

Using immunoSEQ multiplex PCR, the repertoire was profiled, and TCRdb retains in-frame clones only, with some absent. There are about 250,000 clones in the sample; about 87% occur only once, and just under 6.5% lies in the top ten. V gave up 2 bases and J gave up 1 base, with 14 bases separating them. The length of the CDR3 is 16 residues. CDR1 and CDR2 from the germline V gene are SGHTA and FQGNSA. Sequences were obtained from peripheral blood. The source of this sequence is a woman aged 25 to 39 with COVID-19, enrolled during active disease. The rearrangement joins TRBV7-2 to TRBJ1-1; no clear D gene. CDR3 in amino acids: CASSLFLLTENTEAFF. CDR3 coding DNA: TGTGCCAGCAGCTTATTTCTCCTAACAGAGAACACTGAAGCTTTCTTT.